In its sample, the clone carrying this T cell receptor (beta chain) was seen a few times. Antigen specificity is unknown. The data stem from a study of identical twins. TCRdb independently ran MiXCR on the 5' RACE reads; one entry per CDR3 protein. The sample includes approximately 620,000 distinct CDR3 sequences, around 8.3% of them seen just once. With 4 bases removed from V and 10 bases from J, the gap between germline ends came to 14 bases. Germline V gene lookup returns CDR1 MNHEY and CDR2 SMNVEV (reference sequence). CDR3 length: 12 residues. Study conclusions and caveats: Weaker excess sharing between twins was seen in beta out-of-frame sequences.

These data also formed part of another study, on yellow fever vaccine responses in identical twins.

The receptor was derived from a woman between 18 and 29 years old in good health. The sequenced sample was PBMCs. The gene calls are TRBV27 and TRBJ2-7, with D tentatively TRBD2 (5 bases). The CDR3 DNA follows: TGTGCCAGCAGTTACTCCCCCGGGAAACAGTACTTC. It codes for CASSYSPGKQYF.